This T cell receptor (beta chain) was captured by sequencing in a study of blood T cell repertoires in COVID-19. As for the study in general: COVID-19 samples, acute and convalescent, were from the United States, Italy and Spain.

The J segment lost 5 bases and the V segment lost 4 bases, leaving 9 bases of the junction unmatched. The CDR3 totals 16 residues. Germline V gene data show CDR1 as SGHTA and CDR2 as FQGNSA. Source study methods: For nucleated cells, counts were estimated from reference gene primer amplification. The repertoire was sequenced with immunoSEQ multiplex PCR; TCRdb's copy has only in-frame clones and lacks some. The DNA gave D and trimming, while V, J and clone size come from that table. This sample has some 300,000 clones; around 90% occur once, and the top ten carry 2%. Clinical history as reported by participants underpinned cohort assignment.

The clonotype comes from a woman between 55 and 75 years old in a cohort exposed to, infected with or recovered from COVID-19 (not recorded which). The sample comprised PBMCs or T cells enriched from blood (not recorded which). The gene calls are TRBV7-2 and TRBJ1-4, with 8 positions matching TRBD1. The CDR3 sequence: CASSSSSGTGNEKLFF. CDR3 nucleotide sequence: TGTGCCAGCAGCTCCTCATCCGGGACAGGAAATGAAAAACTGTTTTTT.